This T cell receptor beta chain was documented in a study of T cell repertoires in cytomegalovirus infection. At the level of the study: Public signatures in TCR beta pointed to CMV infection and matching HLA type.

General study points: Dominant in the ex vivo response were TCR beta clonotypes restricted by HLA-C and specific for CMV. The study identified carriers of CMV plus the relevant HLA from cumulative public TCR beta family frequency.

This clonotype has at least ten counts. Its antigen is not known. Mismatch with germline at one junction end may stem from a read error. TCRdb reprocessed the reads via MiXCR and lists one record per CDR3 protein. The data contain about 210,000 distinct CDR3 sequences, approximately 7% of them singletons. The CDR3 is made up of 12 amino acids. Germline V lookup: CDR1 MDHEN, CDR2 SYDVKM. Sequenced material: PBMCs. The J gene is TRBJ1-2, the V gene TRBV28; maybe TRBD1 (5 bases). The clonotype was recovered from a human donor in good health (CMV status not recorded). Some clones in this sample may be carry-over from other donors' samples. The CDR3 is CASRAVSYGYTF. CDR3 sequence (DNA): TGTGCGAGCAGGGCGGTGAGCTATGGCTACACCTTC.